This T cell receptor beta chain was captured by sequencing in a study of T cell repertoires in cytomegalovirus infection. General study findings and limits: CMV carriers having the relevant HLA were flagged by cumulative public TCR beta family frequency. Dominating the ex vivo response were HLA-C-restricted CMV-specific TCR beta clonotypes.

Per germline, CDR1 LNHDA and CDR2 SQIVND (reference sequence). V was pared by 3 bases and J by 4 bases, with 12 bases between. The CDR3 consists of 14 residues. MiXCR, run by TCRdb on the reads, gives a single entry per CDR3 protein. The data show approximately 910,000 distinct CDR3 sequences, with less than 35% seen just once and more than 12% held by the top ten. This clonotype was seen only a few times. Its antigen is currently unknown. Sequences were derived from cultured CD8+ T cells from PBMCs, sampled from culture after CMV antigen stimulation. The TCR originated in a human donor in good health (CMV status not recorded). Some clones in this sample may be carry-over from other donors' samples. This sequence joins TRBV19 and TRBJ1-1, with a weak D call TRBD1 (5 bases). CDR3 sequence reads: CASSIGHESTEAFF. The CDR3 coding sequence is TGTGCCAGTAGTATTGGACACGAGTCCACTGAAGCTTTCTTT.